Listed below are T cell receptor beta chains from one sample, sequenced in a study of a mutant IDH1 vaccine in newly diagnosed glioma. Only in-frame clones appear in the TCRdb table, and some are missing; sequencing was by immunoSEQ multiplex PCR. The sample records under 150,000 clones, 90% being singletons. These receptors' antigens are unknown. The sequences come from PBMCs, collected from a glioma patient whose treatment included an IDH1 peptide vaccine. All receptors derive from a woman between 45 and 60 years old with glioma. The CDR3 runs from the conserved cysteine through the conserved F or W.

j_gene | v_gene | CDR3aa
TRBJ2-7 | TRBV7-2 | CASSFVRSSGGIWGEQYF
TRBJ2-7 | TRBV11-3 | CASSLTPRAPQYF
TRBJ2-5 | TRBV4-1 | CASSQDGAREETQYF
TRBJ2-7 | TRBV10-3 | CATRASEYEQYF
TRBJ2-1 | TRBV7-2 | CASSLVLGNEQFF
TRBJ2-7 | TRBV5-4 | CASTPTSGEQYF
TRBJ2-3 | TRBV5-1 | CASSFSVSTDTQYF
TRBJ2-1 | TRBV7-9 | CASSLVEGRNEQFF
- | TRBV2 | CASRPRGRGRGYEQYF
TRBJ1-1 | TRBV28 | CASTPGHEAGNTEAFF
TRBJ1-4 | TRBV6-1 | CASSELRTGGNEKLFF
TRBJ2-7 | TRBV7-2 | CASSPGQGHEQYF
TRBJ1-5 | TRBV19 | CAILGGNQPQHF
TRBJ2-3 | TRBV7-9 | CASSLARIATDTQYF
TRBJ2-2 | TRBV10-3 | CAISEFNTGELFF
TRBJ2-1 | TRBV11-3 | CASSLGSSYNEQFF
TRBJ1-4 | TRBV9 | CASSREGTSGPNEKLFF
TRBJ2-6 | TRBV28 | CASSLWANVLTF
TRBJ2-1 | TRBV10-3 | CAISESSGEGGPSSSYNEQFF
TRBJ2-7 | TRBV6-5 | CASSYSRQGGSYEQYF
TRBJ1-3 | TRBV28 | CASSFIRTAGNTIYF
TRBJ1-4 | TRBV5-1 | CASSLGPTFATNEKLFF
TRBJ1-3 | TRBV9 | CASSITGSGNTIYF
TRBJ2-7 | TRBV30 | CAWSVPDRGGYEQYF
TRBJ2-1 | TRBV10-3 | CAIMAGVTYNEQFF
TRBJ1-1 | TRBV5-1 | CASWLGAENTEAFF
TRBJ2-5 | TRBV5-4 | CASSRSGRAGETQYF
TRBJ2-7 | TRBV19 | CARCLAVAYEQYF
TRBJ2-7 | TRBV6-5 | CASSYSNGYSYEQYF
TRBJ2-2 | TRBV6-5 | CASSYAQRVPGELFF
TRBJ1-1 | TRBV28 | CASRPHMNTEAFF
TRBJ2-2 | TRBV7-9 | CASSSIAVNTGELFF
TRBJ2-2 | TRBV7-3 | CASSLRSGRNTGELFF
TRBJ2-3 | TRBV5-1 | CASSLVAIGSSTDTQYF